The 2 T cell receptor beta chains listed next were all sequenced from one sample in a study of CD8 T cells in ankylosing spondylitis. One entry per CDR3 protein, called by TCRdb with MiXCR from the 5' RACE reads. The sample lists some 220,000 distinct CDR3 sequences, roughly 10% occurring once. Sequencing input: blood, either unsorted or a sorted T cell fraction (not recorded which). The receptor set was obtained from a male donor with ankylosing spondylitis or in good health (not recorded which).

This chain links TRBV18 with TRBJ1-4, with D possibly TRBD1 on 5 matching bases. V gave up 2 bases and J gave up 7 bases, with 11 bases separating them. CDR3 length: 14 amino acids. Germline lookup yields CDR1 KGHSH and CDR2 LQKENI. The CDR3 spells CASSPEGRGEKLFF. The CDR3 DNA reads as TGTGCCAGCTCACCAGAGGGGCGCGGTGAAAAACTGTTTTTT. The full variable domain, with the rest looked up from reference TRBV18 and TRBJ1-4, is NAGVMQNPRHLVRRRGQEARLRCSPMKGHSHVYWYRQLPEEGLKFMVYLQKENIIDESGMPKERFSAEFPKEGPSILRIQQVVRGDSAAYFCASSPEGRGEKLFFGSGTQLSVL.

This clonotype was seen many times. The genes are TRBV29-1 and TRBJ2-2, with 7 bases matching TRBD1. Germline lookup yields CDR1 SQVTM and CDR2 ANQGSEA. J was trimmed by 0 bases and V by 5 bases; bases with no gene match: 3. The CDR3 extends over 14 amino acids. The CDR3 spells CSVSGTANTGELFF. In DNA, the CDR3 is TGCAGCGTTTCCGGGACAGCGAACACCGGGGAGCTGTTTTTT.